Below, 27 T cell receptor beta chains from the same sample are listed, as sequenced in a study of T cells in Graves' hyperthyroidism and ophthalmopathy. Amplified regions were TCR beta CDR3 sequences from RNA transcripts. HTBI primers were the set used in a first-round RT-PCR of the TCR CDR3. TCRdb ran MiXCR on the multiplex PCR reads and lists one entry per CDR3 protein. The sample has about 620,000 distinct CDR3 sequences, 15% to 20% seen once; the top ten hold around 4%. Sample: blood. The receptor source for this set is a woman aged 30 to 39 with Graves' hyperthyroidism.

This clonotype was seen at least ten times. V and J are TRBV5-4 and TRBJ2-5, with a possible D match to TRBD2 (5 bases). The CDR3 consists of 14 residues. Deletions cut 0 bases from V and 4 bases from J, with 10 bases between. CDR1 SGHNT and CDR2 YYREEE come from the germline V gene (reference sequence). The CDR3 region is CASSLEWEPETQYF. The CDR3 coding sequence is TGTGCCAGCAGCTTGGAGTGGGAGCCAGAGACCCAGTACTTC.

In this sample, this clonotype turned up many times. This chain uses TRBV20-1 with TRBJ1-1, with D maybe TRBD1 (6 bases). Germline V gene data show CDR1 as DFQATT and CDR2 as SNEGSKA (reference sequence). The CDR3 is 13 residues long. V was clipped by 5 bases and J by 7 bases, with 17 bases between them. This CDR3 is CSAYHRESSEAFF. The CDR3 bases are TGCAGTGCTTACCACAGGGAGTCCAGTGAAGCTTTCTTT.

This clonotype turned up a few times. Germline and junction disagree at one end, which may indicate a read error. The chain employs TRBV6-5 and TRBJ2-7; 7 nucleotides line up with TRBD1. Per the germline V gene, CDR1 is MNHEY and CDR2 is SVGAGI. This CDR3 comprises 18 residues. The CDR3 protein is CASSYATGTAIMSYKQYF. DNA of the CDR3: TGTGCCAGCAGTTACGCAACCGGGACAGCAATAATGTCCTACAAGCAGTACTTC.

This clonotype has only a few counts. The V and J genes are TRBV4-1 and TRBJ2-7; 10 positions agree with TRBD1. The CDR3 has 15 amino acids. CDR1 and CDR2 (germline): MGHRA, YSYEKL. The V segment lost 3 bases and the J segment 5 bases; nucleotides outside the gene matches: 7. CDR3 bases: TGCGCCAGCAGCCACCCCGGGACAGGGGCAGACGAGCAGTACTTC. Translation gives CASSHPGTGADEQYF.

Worth noting for this clonotype: A much bigger clone sits one base away, suggesting this may be a read error. The V gene is TRBV20-1, the J gene TRBJ2-7, with 9 bases aligning to TRBD1. TRBJ2-1 explains the end of the DNA better; the J call may be wrong. CDR1 and CDR2 (germline): DFQATT, SNEGSKA (reference sequence). This CDR3 region has 14 residues. The CDR3: CSARDTGGSYEQFF. CDR3 DNA: TGCAGTGCTAGAGATACAGGGGGCTCCTACGAGCAGTTCTTC.

This clonotype was recorded many times. V and J are TRBV7-9 and TRBJ2-7; D uncertain. Germline CDR1 SEHNR, CDR2 FQNEAQ (reference sequence). Trimming took off 4 bases at V and 6 bases at J, with 22 bases between the two ends. The CDR3 length is 16 residues. The CDR3 DNA follows: TGTGCCAGCAGCTCATCCCGACTCAGTCCCTTAGGCGAGCAGTACTTC. This translates into CASSSSRLSPLGEQYF.

There are many counts of this clonotype. The chain recombines TRBV28 with TRBJ1-3; perhaps TRBD1 as D (5 bases). The V gene lost 6 bases and the J gene lost 4 bases, with 13 bases spanning the gap. This CDR3 spans 14 amino acids. Per germline, CDR1 MDHEN and CDR2 SYDVKM. The CDR3 is CASRVSGRGNTIYF. CDR3 nucleotides: TGTGCCAGCAGAGTCTCGGGGCGAGGAAACACCATATATTTT.

This clonotype has at least ten counts. The chain has TRBV3-1 and TRBJ2-7; the match to TRBD2 covers 7 bases. The length of the CDR3 is 16 residues. Germline assignment: CDR1 LGHDT and CDR2 YNNKEL (reference sequence). After removal of 3 bases from V and 0 bases from J, the junction contained 8 bases not matched to a gene. CDR3 residues: CASSQRILAVSYEQYF. The CDR3 bases are TGTGCCAGCAGCCAGCGCATTCTAGCGGTCTCCTACGAGCAGTACTTC.

A few counts support this clonotype. This chain joins TRBV5-1 and TRBJ2-1, with TRBD2 matching 13 bases. Germline V lookup: CDR1 SGHRS, CDR2 YFSETQ. The V segment lost 3 bases and the J segment 5 bases; nucleotides outside the gene matches: 11. The CDR3 is 18 residues long. DNA for the CDR3: TGCGCCAGCAGCTGGACTAGCGGGAGTGTAAGGTTGGACAATGAGCAGTTCTTC. Encoded protein: CASSWTSGSVRLDNEQFF.

This clonotype has ten or more counts. The V and J genes are TRBV6-1 and TRBJ1-2, with D hard to call. CDR1 and CDR2 from the germline V gene are MNHNS and SASEGT. Trimming took 7 bases from V and 4 from J, leaving 13 bases between them. The CDR3 runs to 13 residues. This chain's CDR3 is CASTVDPFYGYTF. The CDR3 DNA reads TGTGCCAGCACCGTCGACCCCTTCTATGGCTACACCTTC.

This clonotype has ten or more counts. The chain combines TRBV11-3 with TRBJ1-4; D uncertain. Trimming pared 5 bases from V and 8 bases from J, leaving 15 bases between. The CDR3 consists of 14 residues. The V gene's germline CDR1 is SGHNT and CDR2 YENEEA. CDR3 DNA: TGTGCCAGCAGCCCGCGGTCCGAATCGGAAAAACTGTTTTTT. This sequence encodes CASSPRSESEKLFF. Full variable domain (outside the CDR3, taken from reference TRBV11-3 and TRBJ1-4): EAGVVQSPRYKIIEKKQPVAFWCNPISGHNTLYWYLQNLGQGPELLIRYENEEAVDDSQLPKDRFSAERLKGVDSTLKIQPAELGDSAVYLCASSPRSESEKLFFGSGTQLSVL.

The sample holds a few counts of this clonotype. The junction does not match germline at one end; this may be a read error. This chain joins TRBV7-9 and TRBJ2-1; the D gene could be TRBD1 or TRBD2 (5 bases each). The CDR3 is 14 amino acids. Germline CDR1 reads SEHNR; CDR2 reads FQNEAQ (reference sequence). The CDR3 spells CASSLTGTSNERFF. Here the CDR3 DNA reads TGTGCCAGCAGCTTGACCGGGACGAGCAATGAGCGGTTCTTC.

This clonotype was observed a handful of times. This chain uses TRBV24-1 with TRBJ1-2, with no clear D. V gave up 4 bases and J gave up 1 base, with 6 bases separating them. Germline V gene sequence: CDR1 KGHDR, CDR2 SFDVKD. The length of the CDR3 is 13 residues. CDR3 DNA sequence: TGTGCCACCAGTGAGGCGGGTAACTATGGCTACACCTTC. This encodes CATSEAGNYGYTF.

This clonotype was counted at least ten times. The chain recombines TRBV28 with TRBJ1-2; D is perhaps TRBD1 (5 bases). The length of the CDR3 is 15 residues. The V end lost 6 bases, the J end lost 0 bases, and 14 bases lay between the germline ends. Germline V gives CDR1 MDHEN, CDR2 SYDVKM. CDR3 sequence (DNA): TGTGCCAGCAGCCTGCAACTAGGGGCTAACTATGGCTACACCTTC. This codes for CASSLQLGANYGYTF.

This clonotype was seen repeatedly, ten times or more. The gene calls are TRBV12-3 or TRBV12-4 and TRBJ2-5; TRBD2 matches 11 bases. CDR3 length equals 16 residues. The junction had 9 bases not matched to a gene; V was cut back by 3 bases and J by 6 bases. The CDR3 DNA is TGTGCCAGCAGTTTTCGAGGGGCTAGCGGGAGGAAGACCCAGTACTTC. Translated, it gives CASSFRGASGRKTQYF.

This clonotype was observed at least ten times. The gene calls are TRBV5-1 and TRBJ2-7, with 10 bases fitting TRBD1. This CDR3 comprises 15 residues. CDR1 and CDR2 from the germline V gene are SGHRS and YFSETQ. Trimming at V came to 3 bases and at J to 3 bases, leaving 6 bases not matched to a gene. As DNA, the CDR3 is TGCGCCAGCAGCTCCTCGGACAGGGGGGGCTACGAGCAGTACTTC. This codes for CASSSSDRGGYEQYF. The full variable domain, in which reference TRBV5-1 and TRBJ2-7 provide the parts outside the CDR3, is KAGVTQTPRYLIKTRGQQVTLSCSPISGHRSVSWYQQTPGQGLQFLFEYFSETQRNKGNFPGRFSGRQFSNSRSEMNVSTLELGDSALYLCASSSSDRGGYEQYFGPGTRLTVT.

This clonotype was detected ten times or more. This sequence joins TRBV11-3 and TRBJ1-1; TRBD1 matches 8 bases. Germline CDR1 SGHNT, CDR2 YENEEA. V lost 4 bases to trimming and J lost 8 bases; unmatched junction nucleotides: 9. The CDR3 extends over 14 amino acids. The CDR3 region has the DNA TGTGCCAGCAGCTCTTATAAGGGACAGGCCGAAGCTTTCTTT. This gives the protein CASSSYKGQAEAFF.

This chain links TRBV18 with TRBJ1-1; no definite D call. CDR3 size: 16 residues. Trimming shortened V by 2 bases and J by 6 bases, and 19 bases separated the two germline ends. CDR1 is KGHSH, CDR2 LQKENI, per germline. The CDR3 protein is CASSPGPAVLTAEAFF. The CDR3 DNA reads as TGTGCCAGCTCACCAGGTCCGGCAGTACTAACGGCTGAAGCTTTCTTT.

This clonotype was observed at least ten times. The chain recombines TRBV27 with TRBJ2-7, with 7 bases matching TRBD2. Germline lookup yields CDR1 MNHEY and CDR2 SMNVEV (reference sequence). CDR3 length: 16 residues. With V trimmed by 5 bases and J by 2 bases, 12 bases remained unmatched. CDR3 in DNA: TGTGCCAGCAGTCGATCGCGGGGGACCTTCACCTACGAGCAGTACTTC. Translating it yields CASSRSRGTFTYEQYF.

The chain combines TRBV12-3 or TRBV12-4 with TRBJ2-3; perhaps TRBD2 as D (6 bases). The CDR3 runs to 16 residues. Trimming took off 4 bases at V and 4 bases at J, with 18 bases between the two ends. DNA for the CDR3: TGTGCCAGCAGTTCCCCTCCGGGAGATGTCTCAGATACGCAGTATTTT. This translates into CASSSPPGDVSDTQYF.

Many counts were recorded for this clonotype. CDR3 in amino acids: CASSLREASTEAFF. In DNA, the CDR3 is TGTGCCAGCAGCCTCCGGGAGGCGAGCACTGAAGCTTTCTTT. The rearrangement joins TRBV28 to TRBJ1-1, with D hard to call. Germline CDR1 and CDR2: MDHEN and SYDVKM. The CDR3 has 14 amino acids. The V end was cut by 6 bases, the J end by 4 bases, with 15 bases between.

This clonotype was seen many times. The chain employs TRBV19 and TRBJ2-1, with TRBD2 matching over 7 bases. Trimming took 6 bases from V and 5 from J; bases not matched to a gene: 4. Germline CDR1 reads LNHDA; CDR2 reads SQIVND (reference sequence). The CDR3 is 13 residues long. The CDR3 protein is CASSWGGDNEQFF. Written as DNA, the CDR3 is TGTGCCAGTAGCTGGGGGGGTGACAATGAGCAGTTCTTC.

This clonotype was seen repeatedly, ten times or more. The chain uses TRBV12-3 or TRBV12-4 and TRBJ2-1, with TRBD1 identical over 9 bases. The CDR3 is made up of 18 amino acids. Trimming took 4 bases from V and 0 from J; bases not matched to a gene: 10. The CDR3 region has the DNA TGTGCCAGCAGTTCCAAACGAGGACAGGGGAGCTCCTACAATGAGCAGTTCTTC. Protein sequence: CASSSKRGQGSSYNEQFF.

The chain employs TRBV19 and TRBJ1-5, with D uncertain. This CDR3 region has 17 residues. Per germline, CDR1 LNHDA and CDR2 SQIVND (reference sequence). V was shortened by 5 bases and J by 9 bases, with 26 bases between the two germline ends. The CDR3 DNA sequence: TGTGCCAGTAGTTTAAAGCTGGCAGCTCTCCGAGGTTGGCCCCAGCATTTT. Translation gives CASSLKLAALRGWPQHF. The entire variable domain, with the rest obtained from reference TRBV19 and TRBJ1-5, is as follows: DGGITQSPKYLFRKEGQNVTLSCEQNLNHDAMYWYRQDPGQGLRLIYYSQIVNDFQKGDIAEGYSVSREKKESFPLTVTSAQKNPTAFYLCASSLKLAALRGWPQHFGDGTRLSIL.

This clonotype appeared a few times. This sequence joins TRBV13 and TRBJ2-7; no clear D. Germline CDR1 PRHDT, CDR2 FYEKMQ (reference sequence). V gave up 4 bases and J gave up 4 bases, with 11 bases separating them. There are 13 residues in the CDR3. CDR3 region: CASSSPDGYEQYF. Here the CDR3 DNA reads TGTGCCAGCAGCTCCCCGGACGGATACGAGCAGTACTTC.

This clonotype was detected many times. The chain uses TRBV28 and TRBJ1-1; D is uncertain. Germline loops: CDR1 MDHEN, CDR2 SYDVKM. This CDR3 region has 14 residues. Trimming left V 6 bases short and J 5 bases short, with 16 bases between. The CDR3 nucleotides are TGTGCCAGCAGACTAGATATGGGCTGGACTGAAGCTTTCTTT. Protein sequence: CASRLDMGWTEAFF.

The V gene is TRBV5-4, the J gene TRBJ2-7; 10 bases map to TRBD1. There are 16 residues in the CDR3. The trim removed 4 bases at V and 3 bases at J, leaving 10 bases unmatched. Germline V gene lookup returns CDR1 SGHNT and CDR2 YYREEE (reference sequence). CDR3 nucleotide sequence: TGTGCCAGCAGCCGTGGGGTAGGGACAGGGGACTACGAGCAGTACTTC. Amino acid sequence: CASSRGVGTGDYEQYF.